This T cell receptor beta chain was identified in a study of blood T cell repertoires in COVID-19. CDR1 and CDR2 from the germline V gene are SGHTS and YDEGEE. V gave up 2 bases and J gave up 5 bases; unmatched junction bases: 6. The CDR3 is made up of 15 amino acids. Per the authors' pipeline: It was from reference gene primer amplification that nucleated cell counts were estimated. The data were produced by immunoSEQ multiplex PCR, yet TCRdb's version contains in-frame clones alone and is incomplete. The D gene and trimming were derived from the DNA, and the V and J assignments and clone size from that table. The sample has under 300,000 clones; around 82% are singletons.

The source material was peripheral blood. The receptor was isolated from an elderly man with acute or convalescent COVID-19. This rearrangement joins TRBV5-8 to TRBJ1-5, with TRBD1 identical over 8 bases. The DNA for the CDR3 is TGTGCCAGCAGCTTCCGGACAGGGAGGGATCAGCCCCAGCATTTT. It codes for CASSFRTGRDQPQHF.